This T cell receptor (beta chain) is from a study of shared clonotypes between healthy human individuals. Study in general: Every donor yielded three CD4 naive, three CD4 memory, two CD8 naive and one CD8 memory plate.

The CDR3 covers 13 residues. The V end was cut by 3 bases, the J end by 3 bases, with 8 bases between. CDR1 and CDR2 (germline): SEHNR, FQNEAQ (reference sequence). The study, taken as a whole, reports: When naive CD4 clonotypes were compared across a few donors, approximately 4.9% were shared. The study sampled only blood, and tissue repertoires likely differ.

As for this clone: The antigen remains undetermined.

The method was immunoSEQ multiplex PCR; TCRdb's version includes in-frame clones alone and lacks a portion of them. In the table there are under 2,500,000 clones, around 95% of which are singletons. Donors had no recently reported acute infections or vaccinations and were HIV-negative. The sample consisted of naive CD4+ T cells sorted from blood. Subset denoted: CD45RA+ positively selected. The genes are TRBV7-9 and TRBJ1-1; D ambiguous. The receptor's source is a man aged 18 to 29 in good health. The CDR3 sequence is CASSFRGYTEAFF. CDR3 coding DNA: TGTGCCAGCAGCTTCCGGGGATACACTGAAGCTTTCTTT.